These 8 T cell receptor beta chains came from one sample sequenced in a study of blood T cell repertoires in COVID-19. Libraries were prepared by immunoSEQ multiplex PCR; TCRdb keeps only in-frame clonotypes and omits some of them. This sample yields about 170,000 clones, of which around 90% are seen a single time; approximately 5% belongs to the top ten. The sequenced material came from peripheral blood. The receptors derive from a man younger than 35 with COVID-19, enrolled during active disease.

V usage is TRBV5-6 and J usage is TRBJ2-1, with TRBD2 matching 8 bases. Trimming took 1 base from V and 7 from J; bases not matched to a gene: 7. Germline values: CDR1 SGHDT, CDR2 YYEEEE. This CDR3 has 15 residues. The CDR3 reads CASSLTSGAWNEQFF. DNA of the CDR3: TGTGCCAGCAGCTTGACTAGCGGAGCGTGGAATGAGCAGTTCTTC.

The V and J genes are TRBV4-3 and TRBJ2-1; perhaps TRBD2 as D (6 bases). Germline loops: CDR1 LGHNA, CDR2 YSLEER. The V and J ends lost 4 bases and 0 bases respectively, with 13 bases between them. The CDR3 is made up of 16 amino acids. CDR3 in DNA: TGCGCCAGCAGCCCGAGACTAGAGAACTCCTACAATGAGCAGTTCTTC. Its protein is CASSPRLENSYNEQFF.

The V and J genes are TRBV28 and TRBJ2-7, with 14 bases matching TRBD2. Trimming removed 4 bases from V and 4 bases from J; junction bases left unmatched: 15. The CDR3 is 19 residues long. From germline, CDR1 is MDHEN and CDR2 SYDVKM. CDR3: CASSSWGLAGASDGYEQYF. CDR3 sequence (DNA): TGTGCCAGCAGTTCTTGGGGACTAGCGGGAGCGTCCGACGGGTACGAGCAGTACTTC.

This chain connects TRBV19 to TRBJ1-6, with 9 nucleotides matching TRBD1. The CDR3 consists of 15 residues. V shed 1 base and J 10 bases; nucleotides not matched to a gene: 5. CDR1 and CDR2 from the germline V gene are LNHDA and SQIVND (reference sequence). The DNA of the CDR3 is TGTGCCAGTAGTATAGGAGGGACAGGGACCTCACCCCTCCACTTT. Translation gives CASSIGGTGTSPLHF.

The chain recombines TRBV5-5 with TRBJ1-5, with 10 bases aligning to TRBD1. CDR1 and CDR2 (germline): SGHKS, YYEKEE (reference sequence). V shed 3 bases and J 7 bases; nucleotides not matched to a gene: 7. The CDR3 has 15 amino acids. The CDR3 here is CASSWGQGNGQPQHF. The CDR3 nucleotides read TGTGCCAGCAGCTGGGGACAGGGGAACGGACAGCCCCAGCATTTT.

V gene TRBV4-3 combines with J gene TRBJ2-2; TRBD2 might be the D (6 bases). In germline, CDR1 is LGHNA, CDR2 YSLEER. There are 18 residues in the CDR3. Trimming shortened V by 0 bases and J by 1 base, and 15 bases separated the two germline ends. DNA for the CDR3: TGCGCCAGCAGCCAAGATGGGTTAAGCGGGCAGAACACCGGGGAGCTGTTTTTT. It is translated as CASSQDGLSGQNTGELFF.

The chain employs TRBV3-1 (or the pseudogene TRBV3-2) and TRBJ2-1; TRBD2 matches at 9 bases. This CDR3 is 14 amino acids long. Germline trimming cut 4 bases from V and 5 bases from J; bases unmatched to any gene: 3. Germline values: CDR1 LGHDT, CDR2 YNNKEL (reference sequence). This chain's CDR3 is CASSRLAAHNEQFF. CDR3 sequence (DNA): TGTGCCAGCAGCCGACTAGCGGCTCACAATGAGCAGTTCTTC.

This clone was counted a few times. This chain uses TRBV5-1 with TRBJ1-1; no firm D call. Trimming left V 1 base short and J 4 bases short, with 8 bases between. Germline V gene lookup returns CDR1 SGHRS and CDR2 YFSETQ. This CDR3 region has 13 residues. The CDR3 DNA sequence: TGCGCCAGCAGCTTGCCAAGAGGCACTGAAGCTTTCTTT. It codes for CASSLPRGTEAFF.